Below, 4 T cell receptor beta chains from the same sample are listed, as sequenced in a study of blood T cell repertoires in COVID-19. Here immunoSEQ multiplex PCR was the method, and the copy in TCRdb shows in-frame clones only, minus some. In the table there are 200,000 to 250,000 clones, about 84% of which are singletons. Sequencing input: peripheral blood. These receptors all stem from a woman at least 80 years old with COVID-19, enrolled during active disease.

The rearrangement joins TRBV7-9 to TRBJ1-4; 8 nucleotides match TRBD1. The germline V gene has CDR1 SEHNR and CDR2 FQNEAQ (reference sequence). J gave up 5 bases and V 3 bases, and 8 bases lay outside the gene matches. This CDR3 comprises 16 residues. CDR3 DNA: TGTGCCAGCAGCTTTTTGTGGGGGACAGGCAATGAAAAACTGTTTTTT. Translated, it gives CASSFLWGTGNEKLFF.

The chain couples TRBV2 to TRBJ2-1; D uncertain. The germline V gene has CDR1 SNHLY and CDR2 FYNNEI. The CDR3 has 12 residues. The ends were cut back, 2 bases at V and 10 bases at J, with 9 bases in the middle. In DNA form, the CDR3 reads TGTGCCAGCAGTGAATCCCCGAGGGAGCAGTTCTTC. This gives the protein CASSESPREQFF. The full variable domain, with the rest looked up from reference TRBV2 and TRBJ2-1, is EPEVTQTPSHQVTQMGQEVILRCVPISNHLYFYWYRQILGQKVEFLVSFYNNEISEKSEIFDDQFSVERPDGSNFTLKIRSTKLEDSAMYFCASSESPREQFFGPGTRLTVL.

A single count supports this clone. The gene calls are TRBV27 and TRBJ2-1, with 9 bases aligning to TRBD2. The V gene end was trimmed by 6 bases and the J gene end by 0 bases; junction bases not matched to a gene: 15. This CDR3 spans 19 amino acids. Germline CDR1 MNHEY, CDR2 SMNVEV (reference sequence). This chain's CDR3 is CASRPGGLAGGRSYNEQFF. Written as DNA, the CDR3 is TGTGCCAGCAGACCAGGGGGACTAGCCGGAGGACGCTCCTACAATGAGCAGTTCTTC.

The chain employs TRBV6-2 or TRBV6-3 and TRBJ2-3; 7 bases map to TRBD1. V shed 4 bases and J 2 bases; nucleotides not matched to a gene: 12. The CDR3 has 17 amino acids. Per germline, CDR1 MNHEY and CDR2 SVGEGT. The CDR3 here is CASSFTTGLGITDTQYF. CDR3 nucleotides: TGTGCCAGCAGTTTCACGACAGGGCTAGGAATCACAGATACGCAGTATTTT.